The rows below give T cell receptor beta chains drawn from one sample of a study of cytomegalovirus exposure and HLA in healthy donors. Using immunoSEQ multiplex PCR, the repertoire was profiled, and TCRdb retains in-frame clones only, with some absent. The sample carries around 160,000 clones, approximately 80% recorded once. Sequencing used PBMCs. These receptors all stem from a woman aged 18 to 35 in good health and CMV-seronegative. Both conserved end residues are part of each CDR3. A D gene is named only where the DNA matches it firmly. Clone sizes are given selectively: once, few, many, or a class where the clone is expanded.

size	J	V	D	CDR3	DNA
.	TRBJ1-2	TRBV6-1	.	CASSEGPWRGFYGYTF	TGTGCCAGCAGTGAAGGGCCCTGGAGGGGATTCTATGGCTACACCTTC
.	TRBJ2-3	TRBV4-1	TRBD2	CASSQPAGGTQYF	TGCGCCAGCAGCCAACCAGCGGGGGGTACGCAGTATTTT
.	TRBJ2-2	TRBV2	.	CASSFPTGELFF	TGTGCCAGCAGTTTTCCAACCGGGGAGCTGTTTTTT
.	TRBJ2-7	TRBV2	.	CAAGGVASYEQYF	TGTGCCGCCGGCGGTGTAGCAAGCTACGAGCAGTACTTC
.	TRBJ1-3	TRBV6-1	.	CASSLQTFSGNTIYF	TGTGCCAGCAGTCTACAGACATTCTCTGGAAACACCATATATTTT
once	TRBJ2-1	TRBV4-1	.	CASSQDLGQGYNEQFF	TGCGCCAGCAGCCAAGACCTTGGGCAGGGCTACAATGAGCAGTTCTTC
.	TRBJ2-2	TRBV6-6	.	CASRNMGGGYGELFF	TGTGCCAGCAGGAACATGGGAGGGGGGTACGGGGAGCTGTTTTTT
.	TRBJ2-2	TRBV6-1	TRBD1	CASSEDRDRVLPTGELFF	TGTGCCAGCAGTGAGGACCGGGACAGGGTATTACCCACCGGGGAGCTGTTTTTT
.	TRBJ1-1	TRBV2	.	CASRTAGEAFF	TGTGCCAGCAGGACGGCAGGTGAAGCTTTCTTT
.	TRBJ2-1	TRBV15	TRBD2	CATRAGGSDEQFF	TGTGCCACCCGGGCGGGGGGAAGTGATGAGCAGTTCTTC
few	TRBJ2-5	TRBV7-9	TRBD1	CSSSFIPGQGRETQYF	TGTTCCAGCAGCTTCATTCCCGGACAGGGCAGAGAGACCCAGTACTTC
.	TRBJ1-3	TRBV5-5	.	CASSLGRGGNTIYF	TGTGCCAGCAGCTTGGGCAGGGGCGGAAACACCATATATTTT
few	TRBJ1-1	TRBV6-1	TRBD1	CASSAQGTANTEAFF	TGTGCCAGCAGTGCCCAAGGGACAGCGAACACTGAAGCTTTCTTT
.	TRBJ1-2	TRBV9	TRBD1	CASSARQGGGYTF	TGTGCCAGCAGCGCCCGACAGGGGGGTGGCTACACCTTC
.	TRBJ1-2	TRBV2	TRBD1	CASSTLGQGHGYTF	TGTGCCAGCAGCACCTTGGGACAGGGCCATGGCTACACCTTC
.	TRBJ1-2	TRBV5-1	TRBD1	CASSFQGDGYTF	TGCGCCAGCAGCTTCCAGGGGGATGGCTACACCTTC
.	TRBJ1-2	TRBV2	TRBD1	CATTFSWDSSNGYTF	TGTGCCACCACCTTTTCGTGGGACAGCTCCAATGGCTACACCTTC
.	TRBJ1-1	TRBV28	.	CASSSDMRMTEAFF	TGTGCCAGCAGTTCAGACATGAGAATGACTGAAGCTTTCTTT
.	TRBJ1-3	TRBV2	TRBD1	CASSEAQTGASSGNTIYF	TGTGCCAGCAGTGAAGCGCAAACAGGGGCAAGCTCTGGAAACACCATATATTTT
.	TRBJ2-3	TRBV5-4	.	CASSREGNGFGTDTQYF	TGTGCCAGCAGCCGGGAAGGCAACGGATTCGGCACAGATACGCAGTATTTT
once	TRBJ1-5	TRBV2	.	CASSGRAGSGNQPQHF	TGTGCCAGCAGTGGTAGGGCAGGGTCGGGCAATCAGCCCCAGCATTTT
once	TRBJ1-2	TRBV5-1	.	CASSLDPTYGYTF	TGCGCCAGCAGCTTGGACCCTACCTATGGCTACACCTTC
.	TRBJ2-3	TRBV13	.	CASSPHGDTQYF	TGTGCCAGCAGCCCACATGGAGATACGCAGTATTTT
.	TRBJ2-2	TRBV12-5	.	CASGLRSSQGNTGELFF	TGTGCTAGTGGTTTAAGGTCTTCACAGGGGAACACCGGGGAGCTGTTTTTT
.	TRBJ1-2	TRBV4-2	TRBD1	CASSQDRQGNDGYTF	TGTGCCAGCAGCCAAGATCGACAGGGTAACGATGGCTACACCTTC
.	TRBJ2-1	TRBV6-5	TRBD1	CASSQSRGSGNEQFF	TGTGCCAGCAGCCAGTCCAGGGGGTCTGGGAATGAGCAGTTCTTC
.	TRBJ2-7	TRBV10-2	TRBD2	CASRMGLAGYYEQYF	TGCGCCAGCAGGATGGGACTAGCGGGCTACTACGAGCAGTACTTC
.	TRBJ1-4	TRBV5-1	.	CASSNPQATNEKLFF	TGCGCCAGCAGTAATCCCCAGGCAACTAATGAAAAACTGTTTTTT
.	TRBJ2-5	TRBV7-8	.	CASSFDRQGTQYF	TGTGCCAGCAGCTTCGACAGGCAAGGGACCCAGTACTTC